This T cell receptor beta chain stems from a study of cytomegalovirus exposure and HLA in healthy donors. The CDR3 extends over 13 amino acids. V lost 5 bases and J lost 0, with 7 bases in between. CDR1 MNHEY and CDR2 SVGAGI come from the germline V gene. Primers for the PCR totalled 60 Vbeta and 13 Jbeta. Only in-frame clones appear in the TCRdb table, and some are missing; sequencing was by immunoSEQ multiplex PCR. The sample comprises 100,000 to 150,000 clones, roughly 79% of which are singletons, and approximately 2.6% rests with the top ten. This TCR came from a boy under 10 years old in good health and CMV-seronegative. Material for sequencing was PBMCs. J is TRBJ1-1 and V is TRBV6-5, with D unclear. The CDR3 DNA sequence: TGTGCCAGCAGTCGAGGGATGAACACTGAAGCTTTCTTT. This translates into CASSRGMNTEAFF.